These 24 T cell receptor beta chains were sequenced from one sample in a study of shared clonotypes between healthy human individuals. Profiled with immunoSEQ multiplex PCR; TCRdb holds only in-frame clones, not every one. The table lists 2 million to 2.5 million clones, 92% of them singletons. Specimen: naive CD4+ T cells from PBMCs. The subset is: CD45RA+ positively selected. The source is a man between 18 and 29 years old in good health. Some clones in this sample may be carry-over from other donors' samples.

The genes are TRBV4-1 and TRBJ1-4; D is unclear. Trimming took 6 bases from V and 0 from J, leaving 8 bases between them. This CDR3 contains 14 residues. CDR1 and CDR2 (germline): MGHRA, YSYEKL. The CDR3 loop reads CASSYPATNEKLFF. The CDR3 nucleotides are TGCGCCAGCAGTTATCCGGCAACTAATGAAAAACTGTTTTTT.

The rearrangement joins TRBV10-3 to TRBJ2-1; TRBD1 aligns across 8 bases. After removal of 2 bases from V and 4 bases from J, the junction contained 4 bases not matched to a gene. The germline V gene has CDR1 ENHRY and CDR2 SYGVKD. This CDR3 contains 15 residues. The CDR3 region is CAISEGQGIYNEQFF. The CDR3, as DNA: TGTGCCATCAGTGAGGGACAGGGTATTTACAATGAGCAGTTCTTC.

In its sample, this clone was seen once. This chain joins TRBV6-6 and TRBJ2-7; unclear D gene. CDR1 and CDR2 (germline): MNHNY, SVGAGI (reference sequence). The CDR3 contains 13 residues. Trimming removed 3 bases from V and 1 base from J, with 7 bases in between. The CDR3 sequence: CASSYFGSYEQYF. The CDR3 region has the DNA TGTGCCAGCAGTTATTTTGGGTCCTACGAGCAGTACTTC.

Note on this clone: In the same sample, other DNA sequences code for this CDR3. The J gene is TRBJ2-1, the V gene TRBV5-6; D is unresolved. This CDR3 is built from 14 residues. V was clipped by 0 bases and J by 0 bases, with 4 bases between them. Germline V lookup: CDR1 SGHDT, CDR2 YYEEEE. The CDR3: CASSLVVSYNEQFF. For the CDR3, the DNA is TGTGCCAGCAGCTTGGTAGTCTCCTACAATGAGCAGTTCTTC.

V gene TRBV11-2 combines with J gene TRBJ1-1, with D maybe TRBD1 (6 bases). The length of the CDR3 is 15 residues. Trimming removed 5 bases at V and 0 bases at J, with 13 bases between. CDR1 is SGHAT and CDR2 is FQNNGV in the germline V gene. The CDR3 protein is CASSTGQLMNTEAFF. CDR3 DNA sequence: TGTGCCAGCAGCACTGGACAGCTAATGAACACTGAAGCTTTCTTT. The variable domain in full, with the rest retrieved from reference TRBV11-2 and TRBJ1-1, is EAGVAQSPRYKIIEKRQSVAFWCNPISGHATLYWYQQILGQGPKLLIQFQNNGVVDDSQLPKDRFSAERLKGVDSTLKIQPAKLEDSAVYLCASSTGQLMNTEAFFGQGTRLTVV.

The chain combines TRBV29-1 with TRBJ1-1; D is uncertain. The V end was cut by 7 bases, the J end by 0 bases, with 9 bases between. The CDR3 covers 12 residues. Looked up from germline, CDR1 is SQVTM and CDR2 is ANQGSEA. CDR3 sequence reads: CSAAFMNTEAFF. CDR3 bases: TGCAGCGCGGCGTTCATGAACACTGAAGCTTTCTTT.

The CDR3 DNA reads as TGTGCCAGTAGCCGTTCCAGAAACTATGGCTACACCTTC. Translating gives CASSRSRNYGYTF. The chain employs TRBV19 and TRBJ1-2, with D uncertain. Trimming took off 6 bases at V and 2 bases at J, with 10 bases between the two ends. The CDR3 consists of 13 residues. CDR1 is LNHDA, CDR2 SQIVND, per germline (reference sequence).

Regarding this clone: The germline gene is not matched at one end of the junction; a read error may be the cause. The sample contains more than one DNA sequence encoding this CDR3. The V call is TRBV6-5, the J call TRBJ2-7; perhaps TRBD2 as D (5 bases). CDR3 length: 11 residues. Germline CDR1 reads MNHEY; CDR2 reads SVGAGI. The CDR3 DNA follows: TGTGCCAGCAGCTACTCGGGGGAGCAGTACTTC. Amino acids: CASSYSGEQYF.

The V gene is TRBV21-1, the J gene TRBJ2-5; the DNA was not used to check the table's D call, TRBD1. TRBV21-1 is reported as a pseudogene. The CDR3 sequence is 13 residues long. CDR3 amino acids: CASSAYRGETQYF. In nucleotides, the CDR3 is TGTGCCAGCAGCGCATACAGGGGAGAGACCCAGTACTTC.

In its sample, this clone was seen once. This rearrangement joins TRBV7-2 to TRBJ1-2; 7 bases map to TRBD1. CDR1 and CDR2 from the germline V gene are SGHTA and FQGNSA. Trimming removed 3 bases from V and 8 bases from J; junction bases left unmatched: 3. The CDR3 is made up of 12 amino acids. CDR3 sequence: CASSFYRGGYTF. The CDR3, as DNA: TGTGCCAGCAGCTTCTACAGGGGCGGCTACACCTTC.

V usage is TRBV28 and J usage is TRBJ2-1; TRBD2 aligns across 9 bases. Germline CDR1 MDHEN, CDR2 SYDVKM. The CDR3 is 16 residues long. With 7 bases clipped from V and 0 bases from J, the junction kept 7 bases outside the gene matches. CDR3 nucleotides: TGTGCCAGCAATCCCCTAGCGGGGAGCTCCTACAATGAGCAGTTCTTC. Translation: CASNPLAGSSYNEQFF.

This chain connects TRBV18 to TRBJ2-7; D perhaps matches TRBD2 (6 bases). The CDR3 consists of 15 residues. V lost 0 bases to trimming and J lost 1 base, with 10 bases between them. Germline V gives CDR1 KGHSH, CDR2 LQKENI. The CDR3 DNA reads TGTGCCAGCTCACCACCGAGTGGGAGGTCCTACGAGCAGTACTTC. Protein sequence: CASSPPSGRSYEQYF.

This sequence joins TRBV7-9 and TRBJ2-5; weak D call: TRBD1 (5 bases). Near its end, the DNA agrees better with TRBJ2-7, so the J call may be wrong. Germline V gene data show CDR1 as SEHNR and CDR2 as FQNEAQ (reference sequence). The CDR3 has 14 amino acids. CDR3 amino acids: CASSLRQGPYEQYF. In DNA form, the CDR3 reads TGTGCCAGCAGCTTAAGGCAGGGCCCCTACGAGCAGTACTTC.

This clone was seen only a few times. This sequence joins TRBV6-5 and TRBJ1-4; D remains unclear. The CDR3 spans 12 residues. Trimming cost V 2 bases and J 5 bases, with 3 bases left between them. From germline, CDR1 is MNHEY and CDR2 SVGAGI. The CDR3 sequence is CASSYGNEKLFF. The CDR3 bases are TGTGCCAGCAGTTACGGAAATGAAAAACTGTTTTTT.

V is TRBV2 and J is TRBJ1-1; D unclear. The germline V gene encodes CDR1 SNHLY and CDR2 FYNNEI. This CDR3 spans 15 amino acids. The V end lost 6 bases, the J end lost 1 base, and 15 bases lay between the germline ends. CDR3 sequence: CASRTLSAGNTEAFF. The CDR3 region has the DNA TGTGCCAGCAGGACCCTGAGTGCCGGGAACACTGAAGCTTTCTTT.

The DNA of the CDR3 is TGTGCCTGGAGTCACTGGGGGTCGCAGCCCCAGCATTTT. Translation gives CAWSHWGSQPQHF. The chain has TRBV30 and TRBJ1-5; TRBD1 is a possible D gene (5 bases). The V gene's germline CDR1 is GTSNPN and CDR2 SVGIG (reference sequence). Trimming took 2 bases from V and 7 from J, leaving 12 bases between them. The CDR3 has 13 residues.

This chain connects TRBV5-4 to TRBJ1-2, with D unresolved. The CDR3 extends over 13 amino acids. Germline lookup yields CDR1 SGHNT and CDR2 YYREEE (reference sequence). V dropped 2 bases and J dropped 4 bases, with 9 bases sitting between them. The CDR3 sequence is CASSLKGSYGYTF. CDR3 coding DNA: TGTGCCAGCAGCTTAAAGGGTAGCTATGGCTACACCTTC. The full variable domain, rest sourced from reference TRBV5-4 and TRBJ1-2, is ETGVTQSPTHLIKTRGQQVTLRCSSQSGHNTVSWYQQALGQGPQFIFQYYREEENGRGNFPPRFSGLQFPNYSSELNVNALELDDSALYLCASSLKGSYGYTFGSGTRLTVV.

The rearrangement joins TRBV5-5 to TRBJ2-3, with 10 bases that match TRBD1. With V trimmed by 4 bases and J by 4 bases, 6 bases remained unmatched. Germline lookup yields CDR1 SGHKS and CDR2 YYEKEE (reference sequence). The CDR3 loop spans 15 amino acids. The chain's CDR3 is CASSSRDRGPDTQYF. The CDR3 DNA is TGTGCCAGCAGCAGCCGGGACAGGGGTCCAGATACGCAGTATTTT.

Details on this clone: The same CDR3 also results from other DNA sequences found in this sample. CDR3: CASSRRDEQYF. The CDR3 DNA sequence: TGTGCCAGCAGCCGAAGGGACGAGCAGTACTTC. The gene calls are TRBV5-6 and TRBJ2-7; D ambiguous. Germline values: CDR1 SGHDT, CDR2 YYEEEE. V lost 4 bases and J 5 bases, leaving 7 bases between the germline ends. This CDR3 has 11 amino acids.

V usage is TRBV6-4 and J usage is TRBJ2-7; 13 positions match TRBD2. Trimming removed 3 bases from V and 5 bases from J; junction bases left unmatched: 10. The CDR3 contains 17 residues. Germline assignment: CDR1 MRHNA and CDR2 SNTAGT. CDR3 sequence: CASSEKEGLAGIHEQYF. Here the CDR3 DNA reads TGTGCCAGCAGTGAGAAAGAGGGACTAGCGGGAATCCACGAGCAGTACTTC.

The CDR3 DNA is TGTGCCACCGGCCCGGGACAGGGCTTTGATACGCAGTATTTT. Protein sequence: CATGPGQGFDTQYF. This sequence joins TRBV9 and TRBJ2-3; 9 positions agree with TRBD1. V trimming: 9 bases; J trimming: 6 bases; junction bases outside the gene matches: 11. Germline V gene data show CDR1 as SGDLS and CDR2 as YYNGEE. This CDR3 contains 14 residues.

The chain joins TRBV7-9 to TRBJ1-2; D might be TRBD1 (5 bases). With 5 bases removed from V and 5 bases from J, the gap between germline ends came to 21 bases. Germline CDR1 and CDR2: SEHNR and FQNEAQ (reference sequence). The CDR3 is 16 amino acids. CDR3 protein: CASSPPTSGGTYGYTF. The CDR3 DNA is TGTGCCAGCAGCCCGCCGACGTCGGGGGGGACTTATGGCTACACCTTC.

The V call is TRBV2, the J call TRBJ2-1; D possibly corresponds to TRBD2 (5 bases). Trimming pared 4 bases from V and 1 base from J, leaving 11 bases between. Germline V gene lookup returns CDR1 SNHLY and CDR2 FYNNEI. The CDR3 runs to 15 residues. CDR3 DNA sequence: TGTGCCAGCAGTGGGAGGTTCGGGTCCTACAATGAGCAGTTCTTC. Residues: CASSGRFGSYNEQFF.

V gene TRBV7-9 combines with J gene TRBJ1-4; D remains unclear. This CDR3 contains 14 residues. Trimming pared 2 bases from V and 10 bases from J, leaving 14 bases between. Germline V gives CDR1 SEHNR, CDR2 FQNEAQ (reference sequence). CDR3 bases: TGTGCCAGCAGCTTAAGCCCCGAGCTTACAAAACTGTTTTTT. It translates to CASSLSPELTKLFF.